Each of the 25 T cell receptor beta chains below was sequenced from the same sample in a study of T cells in Graves' hyperthyroidism and ophthalmopathy. TCR beta CDR3 regions were amplified from RNA transcripts. An initial round of RT-PCR targeting the TCR CDR3 relied on the HTBI primer set. Using its own MiXCR run on the multiplex PCR reads, TCRdb lists one record per CDR3 protein. The sample carries about 700,000 distinct CDR3 sequences, 14% recorded once. Sequencing input: blood. These receptors came from a woman aged 18-29 years with Graves' hyperthyroidism.

This clonotype appeared many times. CDR3 sequence reads: CASSSGDRGLRSNQPQHF. CDR3 coding DNA: TGTGCCAGCAGTTCGGGGGACAGGGGTCTAAGGAGCAATCAGCCCCAGCATTTT. This chain links TRBV12-3 or TRBV12-4 with TRBJ1-5; TRBD1 agrees at 10 bases. The V gene end was trimmed by 4 bases and the J gene end by 1 base; junction bases not matched to a gene: 10. CDR3 length: 18 residues.

CDR3 sequence (DNA): TGTGCCAGCAGCGGGACTAGCGGGGTCTCCTACGAGCAGTACTTC. This codes for CASSGTSGVSYEQYF. This chain connects TRBV7-9 to TRBJ2-7; 13 positions agree with TRBD2. Germline lookup yields CDR1 SEHNR and CDR2 FQNEAQ (reference sequence). The CDR3 length is 15 residues. V shed 5 bases and J 0 bases; nucleotides not matched to a gene: 1. The full variable domain, its missing parts supplied by reference TRBV7-9 and TRBJ2-7, is DTGVSQNPRHKITKRGQNVTFRCDPISEHNRLYWYRQTLGQGPEFLTYFQNEAQLEKSRLLSDRFSAERPKGSFSTLEIQRTEQGDSAMYLCASSGTSGVSYEQYFGPGTRLTVT.

There are many counts of this clonotype. The genes are TRBV11-2 and TRBJ2-7, with 9 bases identical to TRBD1. The germline V gene has CDR1 SGHAT and CDR2 FQNNGV. The CDR3 runs to 17 residues. Germline trimming cut 2 bases from V and 0 bases from J; bases unmatched to any gene: 8. CDR3 amino acids: CASSLLRWDRVSYEQYF. The CDR3, as DNA: TGTGCCAGCAGCTTATTGAGGTGGGACAGGGTCTCCTACGAGCAGTACTTC.

Details on this clonotype: A read error is possible here, since a much larger clone lies one base away. The chain has TRBV14 and TRBJ2-5; TRBD1 is a possible D gene (5 bases). This CDR3 comprises 14 residues. Germline-derived CDR1 and CDR2 are SGHDN and FVKESK. The CDR3 DNA follows: TGTGCCAGCGGCCAAGATATAAGGGGCGAGACCCAGTACTTC. Encoded protein: CASGQDIRGETQYF.

This clonotype was seen a single time. The rearrangement uses TRBV7-9 and TRBJ2-1, with 10 positions matching TRBD2. The length of the CDR3 is 15 residues. The junction had 9 bases not matched to a gene; V was cut back by 4 bases and J by 9 bases. Looked up from germline, CDR1 is SEHNR and CDR2 is FQNEAQ (reference sequence). The CDR3 DNA follows: TGTGCCAGCAGCTCGAGCGGGAGGGGAGCTGGTGAGCAGTTCTTC. Translating gives CASSSSGRGAGEQFF.

The V gene is TRBV9, the J gene TRBJ2-3, with D perhaps matching TRBD2 (6 bases). The germline gives CDR1 SGDLS, CDR2 YYNGEE. V lost 7 bases and J 2 bases, leaving 17 bases between the germline ends. CDR3 size: 15 residues. The CDR3 DNA is TGTGCCAGCGGCTCTAGCGTGAGGGACACAGATACGCAGTATTTT. This encodes CASGSSVRDTDTQYF.

The J gene is TRBJ2-4, the V gene TRBV10-3; D unclear. The V gene lost 3 bases and the J gene lost 5 bases, with 11 bases spanning the gap. This CDR3 spans 14 amino acids. Germline CDR1 ENHRY, CDR2 SYGVKD. CDR3 protein: CAISDWGIQNIQYF. For the CDR3, the DNA is TGTGCCATCAGTGATTGGGGAATCCAAAACATTCAGTACTTC.

This clonotype was seen at least ten times. The chain links TRBV12-3 or TRBV12-4 to TRBJ1-1, with a weak D call TRBD1 (5 bases). V shed 5 bases and J shed 1 base, with 14 bases lying between them. This CDR3 has 15 residues. The CDR3 sequence: CASSRDFYRNTEAFF. In nucleotides, the CDR3 is TGTGCCAGCAGTCGGGACTTCTACAGGAACACTGAAGCTTTCTTT.

This clonotype was found a few times. The chain links TRBV11-2 to TRBJ1-2; a weak D match, TRBD1 (5 bases). Trimming took 4 bases from V and 2 from J, leaving 17 bases between them. Germline V lookup: CDR1 SGHAT, CDR2 FQNNGV. The CDR3 totals 16 residues. CDR3 in amino acids: CASSSAGGDGNYGYTF. The CDR3 nucleotides are TGTGCCAGCAGCTCAGCGGGGGGGGACGGAAACTATGGCTACACCTTC.

A word on this clonotype: Mismatch with germline at one junction end may stem from a read error. The rearrangement links TRBV6-1 to TRBJ2-1, with D maybe TRBD2 (6 bases). The CDR3 is 16 amino acids. Per the germline V gene, CDR1 is MNHNS and CDR2 is SASEGT. CDR3 sequence reads: CASKAPWSGVSNEQSF. The CDR3 DNA reads TGTGCCAGCAAAGCTCCGTGGTCGGGAGTCAGCAATGAGCAGTCCTTC.

This clonotype came up many times. Since a much larger clone is just one base distant, this may be a read error. This chain links TRBV7-8 with TRBJ1-5; D gene unclear. The CDR3 covers 13 residues. V was shortened by 4 bases and J by 1 base, with 5 bases between the two germline ends. Per the germline V gene, CDR1 is SGHVS and CDR2 is FQNEAQ. CDR3 protein: CASSSESNQPQHF. The CDR3 DNA is TGTGCCAGCAGCTCCGAGAGCAATCAGCCCCAGCATTTT.

Only a few counts were recorded for this clonotype. Possible read error: a much larger clone is one base away. This chain links TRBV18 with TRBJ2-1; D gene ambiguous. Germline values: CDR1 KGHSH, CDR2 LQKENI. The V gene lost 1 base and the J gene lost 8 bases, with 12 bases spanning the gap. This CDR3 contains 14 residues. CDR3 residues: CASSPRQEMYEQFF. CDR3 nucleotide sequence: TGTGCCAGCTCACCACGGCAGGAGATGTATGAGCAGTTCTTC.

The genes are TRBV27 and TRBJ1-2; the D is unclear. CDR1 and CDR2 (germline): MNHEY, SMNVEV (reference sequence). Trimming shortened V by 4 bases and J by 0 bases, and 15 bases separated the two germline ends. The length of the CDR3 is 16 residues. The DNA of the CDR3 is TGTGCCAGCAGTTCCTACCCAGACATAGCTAACTATGGCTACACCTTC. Translated: CASSSYPDIANYGYTF.

Comment on this clonotype: A much larger clone is a single base away; this may be a read error. The chain has TRBV7-9 and TRBJ1-1; D may be TRBD1 (6 bases). There are 14 residues in the CDR3. Germline assignment: CDR1 SEHNR and CDR2 FQNEAQ (reference sequence). Deletions cut 4 bases from V and 0 bases from J, with 9 bases between. The CDR3 is CASSSDSVNTEAFF. In nucleotides, the CDR3 is TGTGCCAGCAGCTCGGACAGCGTGAACACTGAAGCTTTCTTT. Drawing the rest from reference TRBV7-9 and TRBJ1-1, the complete variable domain is DTGVSQNPRHKITKRGQNVTFRCDPISEHNRLYWYRQTLGQGPEFLTYFQNEAQLEKSRLLSDRFSAERPKGSFSTLEIQRTEQGDSAMYLCASSSDSVNTEAFFGQGTRLTVV.

The CDR3 protein is CASSLVWQGVRTDTQYF. The DNA of the CDR3 is TGTGCCAGCAGCTTAGTATGGCAGGGGGTGCGCACAGATACGCAGTATTTT. V and J are TRBV7-9 and TRBJ2-3; TRBD1 matches 7 bases. The CDR3 has 17 amino acids. J gave up 1 base and V 1 base, and 8 bases lay outside the gene matches. In germline, CDR1 is SEHNR, CDR2 FQNEAQ (reference sequence).

The rearrangement uses TRBV4-1 and TRBJ1-3; D is perhaps TRBD1 (5 bases). This CDR3 comprises 19 residues. The germline V gene encodes CDR1 MGHRA and CDR2 YSYEKL. V lost 0 bases and J lost 0, with 18 bases in between. CDR3 region: CASSQDFGEDTGSGNTIYF. For the CDR3, the DNA is TGCGCCAGCAGCCAAGATTTCGGGGAGGACACTGGCTCTGGAAACACCATATATTTT.

CDR3 residues: CASSQDRGTNEKLFF. The CDR3 nucleotides are TGCGCCAGCAGCCAAGACAGGGGAACTAATGAAAAACTGTTTTTT. The chain employs TRBV4-3 and TRBJ1-4, with a weak D call TRBD1 (6 bases). CDR1 and CDR2 from the germline V gene are LGHNA and YSLEER. The CDR3 extends over 15 amino acids. The V gene lost 0 bases and the J gene lost 1 base, with 6 bases spanning the gap.

This chain links TRBV29-1 with TRBJ2-1; 8 bases map to TRBD2. Trimming at V came to 7 bases and at J to 10 bases, leaving 15 bases not matched to a gene. The CDR3 contains 14 residues. Germline values: CDR1 SQVTM, CDR2 ANQGSEA. CDR3 in DNA: TGCAGCGCAAATAGCGGGACGATAGCAGGCGAGCAGTTCTTC. This codes for CSANSGTIAGEQFF.

Notes on this clonotype: The junction shows a germline mismatch at one end, possibly a read error. The genes are TRBV13 and TRBJ2-7; 7 bases agree with TRBD1. The CDR3 consists of 14 residues. The germline gives CDR1 PRHDT, CDR2 FYEKMQ (reference sequence). CDR3 region: CVSSYEGTDYEQYF. CDR3 sequence (DNA): TGTGTCAGCAGCTACGAAGGGACAGACTACGAGCAGTACTTC.

This clonotype has just a few counts. The chain has TRBV14 and TRBJ2-1; TRBD2 matches 11 bases. The J segment lost 9 bases and the V segment lost 4 bases, leaving 8 bases of the junction unmatched. CDR1 is SGHDN, CDR2 FVKESK, per germline. This CDR3 region has 15 residues. The CDR3 DNA reads as TGTGCCAGCAGCCGAACTAGCGGGAGAATAGGTGAGCAGTTCTTC. It encodes CASSRTSGRIGEQFF.

There are many counts of this clonotype. The chain recombines TRBV28 with TRBJ2-7; possible D gene TRBD2, 6 bases. Trimming took 1 base from V and 7 from J, leaving 11 bases between them. There are 13 residues in the CDR3. Germline CDR1 reads MDHEN; CDR2 reads SYDVKM. CDR3 nucleotides: TGTGCCAGCAGTTTATATTCGGGGAGGGAGCAGTACTTC. It yields the protein CASSLYSGREQYF.

The CDR3 spells CASRMVLGGWSNQPQHF. Here the CDR3 DNA reads TGTGCCAGTAGGATGGTCTTGGGGGGCTGGAGCAATCAGCCCCAGCATTTT. This chain joins TRBV19 and TRBJ1-5; weak D call: TRBD1 (6 bases). CDR1 and CDR2 (germline): LNHDA, SQIVND (reference sequence). V was cut by 6 bases and J by 1 base, with 19 bases left in between. The CDR3 covers 17 residues.

This clonotype was detected only a few times. The CDR3 protein is CASSLFSSSGNTIYF. In DNA form, the CDR3 reads TGTGCCAGCAGTTTATTCTCAAGCTCTGGAAACACCATATATTTT. V is TRBV28 and J is TRBJ1-3; D unresolved. The CDR3 consists of 15 residues. CDR1 is MDHEN, CDR2 SYDVKM, per germline. V lost 1 base and J 0 bases, leaving 7 bases between the germline ends.

The chain has TRBV20-1 and TRBJ2-1; a possible D gene is TRBD2 (6 bases). V shed 4 bases and J shed 2 bases, with 15 bases lying between them. Germline V gene lookup returns CDR1 DFQATT and CDR2 SNEGSKA (reference sequence). The CDR3 is made up of 15 amino acids. The chain's CDR3 is CSATDPGLPYNEQFF. Written as DNA, the CDR3 is TGCAGTGCTACTGACCCGGGACTTCCCTACAATGAGCAGTTCTTC.

The chain has TRBV6-5 and TRBJ1-4; D is possibly TRBD1 (6 bases). Trimming cost V 2 bases and J 11 bases, with 15 bases left between them. The CDR3 is made up of 14 amino acids. Germline V gene lookup returns CDR1 MNHEY and CDR2 SVGAGI. CDR3: CASSYGGAGDKLFF. DNA for the CDR3: TGTGCCAGCAGTTACGGGGGCGCGGGCGACAAACTGTTTTTT.